The 10 T cell receptor beta chains below all came from one sample that was sequenced in a study of control samples from healthy donors and cancer patients. Generated by immunoSEQ multiplex PCR, the TCRdb table keeps only in-frame clones and is missing some. The profile shows over 100,000 clones, roughly 90% of them singletons. The sequenced sample was blood. The source of these receptors is a young man in good health.

The gene calls are TRBV18 and TRBJ1-4; D not resolved. Germline V gene data show CDR1 as KGHSH and CDR2 as LQKENI. The CDR3 length is 13 residues. V was trimmed by 2 bases and J by 4 bases, leaving 5 bases between them. CDR3 loop: CASSPGVNEKLFF. CDR3 sequence (DNA): TGTGCCAGCTCACCAGGGGTTAATGAAAAACTGTTTTTT.

This sequence joins TRBV12-3 or TRBV12-4 and TRBJ1-2; D is uncertain. This CDR3 has 11 residues. V was shortened by 1 base and J by 7 bases, with 4 bases between the two germline ends. CDR3 nucleotide sequence: TGTGCCAGCAGTTTAGGTCCTGGCTACACCTTC. Protein product: CASSLGPGYTF.

The rearrangement links TRBV5-6 to TRBJ2-3; D gene unclear. The CDR3 totals 15 residues. V lost 0 bases and J lost 2, with 10 bases in between. From germline, CDR1 is SGHDT and CDR2 YYEEEE. CDR3 residues: CASSLGKANTDTQYF. The CDR3 DNA reads as TGTGCCAGCAGCTTGGGAAAAGCAAACACAGATACGCAGTATTTT.

The CDR3 nucleotides are TGTGCCAGCAGACCGATGGGGGCTGGAAACACCATATATTTT. Its translation: CASRPMGAGNTIYF. The chain carries TRBV27 and TRBJ1-3; tentative D call: TRBD1 (5 bases). Between the trimmed V and J ends, which lost 6 bases and 2 bases, there was a span of 11 bases. The CDR3 loop spans 14 amino acids. CDR1 is MNHEY, CDR2 SMNVEV, per germline (reference sequence).

The genes are TRBV13 and TRBJ2-1; the match to TRBD1 covers 7 bases. CDR1 PRHDT and CDR2 FYEKMQ come from the germline V gene (reference sequence). The trim removed 5 bases at V and 10 bases at J, leaving 11 bases unmatched. The CDR3 consists of 14 residues. CDR3 amino acids: CASSRFNRDREQFF. The CDR3 DNA sequence: TGTGCCAGCAGCAGATTTAACAGGGACAGAGAGCAGTTCTTC.

The V gene is TRBV4-2, the J gene TRBJ2-1; possibly TRBD1 or TRBD2 for D (6 bases each). Deletions cut 1 base from V and 8 bases from J, with 18 bases between. Per germline, CDR1 LGHNA and CDR2 YNFKEQ. The CDR3 sequence is 16 residues long. The chain's CDR3 is CASSQVLASGADEQFF. CDR3 nucleotides: TGTGCCAGCAGCCAAGTCCTAGCGTCAGGGGCGGATGAGCAGTTCTTC.

The gene calls are TRBV7-9 and TRBJ1-4, with a weak D call TRBD1 (5 bases). The germline V gene encodes CDR1 SEHNR and CDR2 FQNEAQ (reference sequence). CDR3 length: 14 residues. V lost 7 bases to trimming and J lost 0 bases, with 9 bases between them. The CDR3 coding sequence is TGTGCCAGCACCAAGACAGCAACTAATGAAAAACTGTTTTTT. Its protein product is CASTKTATNEKLFF.

The chain has TRBV20-1 and TRBJ1-2; maybe TRBD1 (5 bases). V shed 3 bases and J shed 8 bases, with 13 bases lying between them. The CDR3 runs 12 residues. CDR1 and CDR2 from the germline V gene are DFQATT and SNEGSKA (reference sequence). CDR3 sequence: CSASAGWDGYTF. The CDR3 nucleotides are TGCAGTGCTAGTGCGGGGTGGGACGGCTACACCTTC.

V gene TRBV6-1 combines with J gene TRBJ2-3; 11 nucleotides agree with TRBD2. The CDR3 totals 17 residues. Trimming removed 4 bases from V and 2 bases from J; junction bases left unmatched: 8. Germline V gene sequence: CDR1 MNHNS, CDR2 SASEGT. The CDR3 spells CASSGPILAGDTDTQYF. For the CDR3, the DNA is TGTGCCAGCAGTGGCCCGATACTAGCGGGGGACACAGATACGCAGTATTTT.

The chain combines TRBV19 with TRBJ1-2, with 8 bases matching TRBD1. V lost 5 bases and J lost 4; bases outside the gene matches: 9. Germline-derived CDR1 and CDR2 are LNHDA and SQIVND (reference sequence). The CDR3 totals 15 residues. The CDR3 DNA reads as TGTGCCAGTAGTCCTGACAGGGGCTCAATCTATGGCTACACCTTC. Translated: CASSPDRGSIYGYTF.